This paragraph covers one T cell receptor (beta chain) sequence. The germline gene is not matched at one end of the junction; a read error may be the cause. The data were obtained in a study of blood T cells in healthy people across ages. The donors, all healthy, were Caucasians living in Russia, aged 6 to 90. Total RNA extraction produced at least 5.5 micrograms (per sample) for the study. Then a second PCR, running about 6 to 12 cycles, was carried out with a sample-barcoded 5' primer and a J-beta primer mix. TCRdb redid the calling of the 5' RACE reads with MiXCR, one entry per CDR3 protein. The repertoire includes around 800,000 distinct CDR3 sequences, about 62% of them detected once, and about a quarter sits in the top ten. The CDR3 loop spans 15 amino acids. In germline, CDR1 is ENHRY, CDR2 SYGVKD.

The chain has TRBV10-3 and TRBJ1-5; D call uncertain. The receptor was derived from a man in his thirties or forties in good health. Source material: blood. The CDR3 sequence is CAVSDPDPQIKPQHF. Here the CDR3 DNA reads TGTGCCGTCAGTGACCCGGACCCTCAAATCAAGCCCCAGCATTTT.